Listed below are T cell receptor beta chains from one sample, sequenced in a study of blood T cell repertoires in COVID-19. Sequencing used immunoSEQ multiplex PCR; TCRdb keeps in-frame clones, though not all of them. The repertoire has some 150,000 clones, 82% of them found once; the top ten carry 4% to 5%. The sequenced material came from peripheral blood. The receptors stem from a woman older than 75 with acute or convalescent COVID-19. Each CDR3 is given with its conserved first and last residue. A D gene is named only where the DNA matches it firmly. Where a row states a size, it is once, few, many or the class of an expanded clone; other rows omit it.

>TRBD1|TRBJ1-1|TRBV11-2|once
TGTGCCAGCAGCCAGGACAGGACGAACACTGAAGCTTTCTTT
CASSQDRTNTEAFF
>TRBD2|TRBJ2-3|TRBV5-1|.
TGCGCCAGCAGCTTGGGGCCGACTAGCCCAAGCACAGATACGCAGTATTTT
CASSLGPTSPSTDTQYF
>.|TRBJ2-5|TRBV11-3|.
TGTGCCAGCAGCTTAGGCCCGACAGAGATGGAGACCCAGTACTTC
CASSLGPTEMETQYF
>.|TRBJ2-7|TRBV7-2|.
TGTGCCAGCAGCTTGACTACGGTAACCTTCTACGAGCAGTACTTC
CASSLTTVTFYEQYF
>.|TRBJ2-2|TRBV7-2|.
TGTGCCAGCAGCCGTACAGGGTACACCGGGGAGCTGTTTTTT
CASSRTGYTGELFF
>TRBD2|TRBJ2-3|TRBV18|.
TGTGCCAGCTCACGCACGGGACTAGCGGGGGACACAGATACGCAGTATTTT
CASSRTGLAGDTDTQYF
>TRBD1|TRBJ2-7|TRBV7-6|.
TGTGCCAGCAGCCCCGGGACAGGGGTACTCTACGAGCAGTACTTC
CASSPGTGVLYEQYF
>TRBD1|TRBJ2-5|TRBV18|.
TGTGCCAGCTCACCTCCGGGACAGGGAAAAGAGACCCAGTACTTC
CASSPPGQGKETQYF
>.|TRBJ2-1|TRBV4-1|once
TGCGCCAGCAGCCAAGATTCATCCGTTGCGGGGGCGAATGAGCAGTTCTTC
CASSQDSSVAGANEQFF
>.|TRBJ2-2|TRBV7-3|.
TGTGCCAGCAGCTCCAGTACCGGGGAGCTGTTTTTT
CASSSSTGELFF
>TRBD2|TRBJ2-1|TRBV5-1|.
TGCGCCAGCAGCTTGGATACGCGACTAGCGGGGGGGCTCGATGAGCAGTTCTTC
CASSLDTRLAGGLDEQFF
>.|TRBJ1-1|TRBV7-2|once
TGTGCCAGCAGCTTAGTTTCAGGGAGGAGCACTGAAGCTTTCTTT
CASSLVSGRSTEAFF
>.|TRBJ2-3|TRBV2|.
TGTGCTATAGAAACAGATACGCAGTATTTT
CAIETDTQYF
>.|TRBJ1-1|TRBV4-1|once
TGCGCCAGCAGCGACAAGGGGGTAAGGCGCACTGAAGCTTTCTTT
CASSDKGVRRTEAFF
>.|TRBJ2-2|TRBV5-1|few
TGCGCCAGCAGCTTCAGGACTGACACCGGGGAGCTGTTTTTT
CASSFRTDTGELFF
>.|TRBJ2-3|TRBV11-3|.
TGTGCCAGCAGCCAACTGGGGAGCCCGCGGGATACGCAGTATTTT
CASSQLGSPRDTQYF